These T cell receptor beta chains were read from a single sample in a study of T cells after yellow fever vaccination. TCRdb reanalysed the 5' RACE reads using MiXCR and keeps one entry per CDR3 protein. The table records approximately 550,000 distinct CDR3 sequences, about a fifth of them present only once. The sample consisted of PBMCs, taken 15 days after the yellow fever booster vaccination. The receptors originated from a man younger than 45 who received the YFV17D yellow fever vaccine. CDR3s leave out the opening cysteine and the closing phenylalanine or tryptophan. The order of the fields is V gene, clone size, J gene, CDR3 length, CDR3 protein. For some rows the clone size is stated as once, few or many, or as a class when expanded; others skip it.

V gene: TRBV6-2/TRBV6-3; clone size: few; J gene: TRBJ2-7; CDR3 length: 12; CDR3 protein: ASRPHRAAYEQY
V gene: TRBV20-1; clone size: .; J gene: TRBJ2-7; CDR3 length: 13; CDR3 protein: SARDGPGGSYEQY
V gene: TRBV20-1; clone size: few; J gene: TRBJ2-1; CDR3 length: 12; CDR3 protein: SAQLGTGYNEQF
V gene: TRBV15; clone size: few; J gene: TRBJ2-3; CDR3 length: 12; CDR3 protein: ATSRDHRRDTQY
V gene: TRBV6-5; clone size: .; J gene: TRBJ2-2; CDR3 length: 13; CDR3 protein: ASSYAGSGTGELF
V gene: TRBV14; clone size: .; J gene: TRBJ2-7; CDR3 length: 11; CDR3 protein: ASSGRATYEQY
V gene: TRBV12-3/TRBV12-4; clone size: .; J gene: TRBJ2-7; CDR3 length: 14; CDR3 protein: ASSLGGGEGTYEQY
V gene: TRBV4-3; clone size: .; J gene: TRBJ1-4; CDR3 length: 10; CDR3 protein: ASSSGREKLF
V gene: TRBV18; clone size: .; J gene: TRBJ2-7; CDR3 length: 13; CDR3 protein: ASSPGGLAGYEQY
V gene: TRBV4-3; clone size: .; J gene: TRBJ2-5; CDR3 length: 15; CDR3 protein: ASSQGGSGRARETQY
V gene: TRBV3-1; clone size: .; J gene: TRBJ2-5; CDR3 length: 14; CDR3 protein: ASSQPGTEIKETQY
V gene: TRBV10-3; clone size: few; J gene: TRBJ1-1; CDR3 length: 13; CDR3 protein: AITDRTGQHTEAF
V gene: TRBV6-1; clone size: .; J gene: TRBJ2-2; CDR3 length: 15; CDR3 protein: ASSEYPSAGGTGELF
V gene: TRBV5-1; clone size: .; J gene: TRBJ2-7; CDR3 length: 13; CDR3 protein: ASSLVQGPTYEQY
V gene: TRBV6-2/TRBV6-3; clone size: .; J gene: TRBJ1-5; CDR3 length: 12; CDR3 protein: ASSTPGPLGSQH
V gene: TRBV4-3; clone size: .; J gene: TRBJ2-1; CDR3 length: 13; CDR3 protein: ASSRQAQGNYEQF
V gene: TRBV20-1; clone size: few; J gene: TRBJ2-2; CDR3 length: 16; CDR3 protein: SARDLTSGERDTGELF
V gene: TRBV7-2; clone size: few; J gene: TRBJ1-4; CDR3 length: 14; CDR3 protein: ASSATGRVANEKLF
V gene: TRBV15; clone size: .; J gene: TRBJ1-1; CDR3 length: 14; CDR3 protein: ATSRGQGGMNTEAF
V gene: TRBV5-4; clone size: .; J gene: TRBJ2-3; CDR3 length: 13; CDR3 protein: ASSVAGMGPDTQY
V gene: TRBV9; clone size: few; J gene: TRBJ2-7; CDR3 length: 12; CDR3 protein: ASSVEGQTYEQY
V gene: TRBV6-5; clone size: .; J gene: TRBJ1-5; CDR3 length: 15; CDR3 protein: ASSYRVQDYSNQPQH
V gene: TRBV24-1; clone size: few; J gene: TRBJ2-3; CDR3 length: 11; CDR3 protein: ATRPGATDTQY
V gene: TRBV20-1; clone size: .; J gene: TRBJ1-1; CDR3 length: 11; CDR3 protein: SIRTGGRTEAF
V gene: TRBV4-2; clone size: .; J gene: TRBJ2-3; CDR3 length: 13; CDR3 protein: ASSTRLDSTDTQY
V gene: TRBV7-8; clone size: .; J gene: TRBJ2-7; CDR3 length: 11; CDR3 protein: ASSSPRRVEQY
V gene: TRBV7-8; clone size: .; J gene: TRBJ2-7; CDR3 length: 11; CDR3 protein: ASSLDGAAEQY
V gene: TRBV5-6; clone size: .; J gene: TRBJ2-1; CDR3 length: 14; CDR3 protein: ASSLVSGRLYNEQF
V gene: TRBV6-1; clone size: .; J gene: TRBJ2-3; CDR3 length: 13; CDR3 protein: ASRASGIWTDTQY
V gene: TRBV5-1; clone size: .; J gene: TRBJ2-3; CDR3 length: 11; CDR3 protein: ASSLAGLDTQY
V gene: TRBV6-2/TRBV6-3; clone size: .; J gene: TRBJ2-3; CDR3 length: 14; CDR3 protein: ASSYFPGPSADTQY
V gene: TRBV28; clone size: once; J gene: TRBJ2-1; CDR3 length: 11; CDR3 protein: ASRGQGVDEQF
V gene: TRBV29-1; clone size: .; J gene: TRBJ2-5; CDR3 length: 9; CDR3 protein: SSVSPETQY
V gene: TRBV20-1; clone size: .; J gene: TRBJ2-3; CDR3 length: 14; CDR3 protein: SASDLGAPSTDTQY
V gene: TRBV12-3/TRBV12-4; clone size: few; J gene: TRBJ2-1; CDR3 length: 11; CDR3 protein: ASSPRSVGWQF
V gene: TRBV7-2; clone size: few; J gene: TRBJ2-7; CDR3 length: 12; CDR3 protein: ASSLVSEGGEQY
V gene: TRBV11-3; clone size: .; J gene: TRBJ2-1; CDR3 length: 15; CDR3 protein: ASSLDGGGKYYNEQF
V gene: TRBV29-1; clone size: few; J gene: TRBJ2-7; CDR3 length: 12; CDR3 protein: SVALQGAAYEQY
V gene: TRBV7-8; clone size: few; J gene: TRBJ2-5; CDR3 length: 10; CDR3 protein: ASSFPQGAQY